The TCR beta chain described here comes from a study of identical twins. V lost 2 bases, J lost 0 bases, and 18 bases lay in between. The CDR3 is made up of 18 amino acids. Germline CDR1 is MDHEN and CDR2 is SYDVKM. MiXCR, run by TCRdb on the 5' RACE reads, gives a single entry per CDR3 protein. The repertoire consists of 690,000 or so distinct CDR3 sequences, with approximately 6.1% occurring once and the leading ten covering about 1.8%. This clonotype was recorded at least ten times. Sequenced material: naive T cells sorted from blood. This TCR was recovered from a man aged 18-30 years in good health. The chain carries TRBV28 and TRBJ2-3, with D perhaps matching TRBD2 (5 bases). CDR3 nucleotides: TGTGCCAGCAGTTTAGATGAGCGGACTTCCCCTAGCACAGATACGCAGTATTTT. Protein product: CASSLDERTSPSTDTQYF.